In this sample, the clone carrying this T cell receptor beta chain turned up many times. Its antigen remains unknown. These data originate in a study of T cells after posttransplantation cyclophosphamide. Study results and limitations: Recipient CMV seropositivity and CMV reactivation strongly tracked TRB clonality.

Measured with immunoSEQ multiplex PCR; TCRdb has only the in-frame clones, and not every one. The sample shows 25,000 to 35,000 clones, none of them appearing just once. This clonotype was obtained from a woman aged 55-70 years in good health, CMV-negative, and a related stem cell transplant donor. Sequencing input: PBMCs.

CDR3 coding DNA: TGTGCCAGCTCACCATCTCTCGGGACAGGGATATACGAGCAGTACTTC. Its translation: CASSPSLGTGIYEQYF. The rearrangement links TRBV18 to TRBJ2-7; 9 bases line up with TRBD1. Germline V lookup: CDR1 KGHSH, CDR2 LQKENI. V lost 2 bases, J lost 4 bases, and 9 bases stayed unmatched. This CDR3 comprises 16 residues. Complete variable domain (other parts from reference TRBV18 and TRBJ2-7): NAGVMQNPRHLVRRRGQEARLRCSPMKGHSHVYWYRQLPEEGLKFMVYLQKENIIDESGMPKERFSAEFPKEGPSILRIQQVVRGDSAAYFCASSPSLGTGIYEQYFGPGTRLTVT.